This TCR beta chain comes out of a study of cytomegalovirus exposure and HLA in healthy donors. Study-level findings and limits: Per published reports, the classifier diagnosed cytomegalovirus status with high specificity and sensitivity.

With respect to this clone: The antigen remains unidentified.

The PCR was carried out with 60 Vbeta primers and 13 Jbeta primers. Assay used: immunoSEQ multiplex PCR; TCRdb lists only in-frame clones, some missing. The data hold about 190,000 clones, with around 86% observed a single time. J gave up 1 base and V 3 bases, and 8 bases lay outside the gene matches. There are 16 residues in the CDR3. Germline loops: CDR1 KGHSH, CDR2 LQKENI. What was sequenced was PBMCs. This clonotype was obtained from a woman under 30 in good health and CMV-seronegative. V is TRBV18 and J is TRBJ2-5, with 7 bases lining up with TRBD1. The chain's CDR3 is CASSPNDRATQETQYF. The CDR3, as DNA: TGTGCCAGCTCACCGAATGACAGGGCAACCCAAGAGACCCAGTACTTC.